This T cell receptor (beta chain) came from a study of post-analysis software for immune sequencing data. Overall study context: Disease trajectories encompassed relapsing-remitting, secondary progressive and progressive-relapsing multiple sclerosis.

Worth noting for this clonotype: The antigen is unknown.

Study results and caveats: Under the F measure, samples that were prepared in one batch clustered strongly together. Included in a set of a handful of TRBV segments more frequent in patients than controls were TRBV5-6, TRBV5-1 and TRBV20-1. Relative to controls, patients with multiple sclerosis showed significantly lower normalized Chao1 diversity.

TCR beta cDNA libraries included unique molecular identifiers. T cells numbering roughly 0.95 to 10 million gave rise to around 460,000 cDNA molecules. TCRdb reanalysed the PCR reads using MiXCR and keeps one entry per CDR3 protein. Here the sample spans about 460,000 distinct CDR3 sequences, roughly 45% being singletons. Per germline, CDR1 SGHTA and CDR2 FQGNSA. This CDR3 has 14 amino acids. Trimming cost V 5 bases and J 2 bases, with 7 bases left between them. The clonotype comes from a girl aged 10-17 years with multiple sclerosis. The chain employs TRBV7-2 and TRBJ2-6; D is ambiguous. Source material: blood. The CDR3 sequence is CASSEGPGANVLTF. The CDR3 region has the DNA TGTGCCAGCAGCGAAGGACCTGGGGCCAACGTCCTGACTTTC.